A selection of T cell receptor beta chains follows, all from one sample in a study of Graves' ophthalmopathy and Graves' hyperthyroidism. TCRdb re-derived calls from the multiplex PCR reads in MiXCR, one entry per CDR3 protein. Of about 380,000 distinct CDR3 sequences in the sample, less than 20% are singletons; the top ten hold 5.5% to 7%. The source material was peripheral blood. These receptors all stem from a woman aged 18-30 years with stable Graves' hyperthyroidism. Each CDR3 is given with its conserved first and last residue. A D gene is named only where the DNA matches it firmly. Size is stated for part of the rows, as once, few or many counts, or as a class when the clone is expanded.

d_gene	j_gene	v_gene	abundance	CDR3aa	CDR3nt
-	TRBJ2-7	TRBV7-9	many	CASSSEESYEQYF	TGTGCCAGCAGCTCCGAAGAGTCCTACGAGCAGTACTTC
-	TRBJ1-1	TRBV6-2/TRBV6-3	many	CASSAGTPNTEAFF	TGTGCCAGCAGTGCCGGGACACCGAACACTGAAGCTTTCTTT
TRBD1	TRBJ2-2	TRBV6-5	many	CASSPAWDRVWLGLGTGELFF	TGTGCCAGCAGTCCGGCCTGGGACAGGGTGTGGTTGGGACTGGGCACCGGGGAGCTGTTTTTT
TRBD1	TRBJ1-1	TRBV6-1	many	CASRETGGTEAFF	TGTGCCAGCAGGGAAACAGGGGGAACTGAAGCTTTCTTT
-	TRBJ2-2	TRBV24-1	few	CATSDQPRTGELFF	TGTGCCACCAGTGATCAACCCAGGACCGGGGAGCTGTTTTTT
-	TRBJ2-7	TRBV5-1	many	CASSLESDNSYEQYF	TGCGCCAGCAGCTTGGAGTCAGACAACTCCTACGAGCAGTACTTC
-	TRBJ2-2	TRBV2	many	CASSDAVLVGELFF	TGTGCCAGCAGTGATGCAGTTTTAGTCGGGGAGCTGTTTTTT
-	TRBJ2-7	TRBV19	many	CASSITNPYEQYF	TGTGCCAGTAGTATAACAAACCCCTACGAGCAGTACTTC
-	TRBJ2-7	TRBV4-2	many	CASSQDFPSSYEQYF	TGTGCCAGCAGCCAAGACTTTCCGAGCTCCTACGAGCAGTACTTC
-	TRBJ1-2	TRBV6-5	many	CASSYSGDVGGYTF	TGTGCCAGCAGTTACTCAGGGGATGTCGGTGGCTACACCTTC
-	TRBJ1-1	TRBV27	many	CASRERGRAEAFF	TGTGCCAGCAGGGAAAGGGGCAGGGCTGAAGCTTTCTTT
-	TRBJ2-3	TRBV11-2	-	CASSFGPTQYF	TGTGCCAGCAGCTTTGGGCCTACACAGTATTTT
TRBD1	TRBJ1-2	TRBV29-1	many	CSVPSGTGIRSDGYTF	TGCAGCGTTCCGTCCGGGACAGGGATAAGGTCTGATGGCTACACCTTC
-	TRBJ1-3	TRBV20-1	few	CSIPNDSGNTIYF	TGCAGTATCCCCAATGACTCTGGAAACACCATATATTTT
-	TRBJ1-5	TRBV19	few	CASSTRSRPQHF	TGCGCCAGCAGTACCAGGTCTCGCCCCCAGCATTTT
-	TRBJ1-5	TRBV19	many	CASSDRIYSNQPQHF	TGTGCCAGTAGTGACAGGATCTATAGCAATCAGCCCCAGCATTTT
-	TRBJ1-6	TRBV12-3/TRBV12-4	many	CASSLQEYNSPLHF	TGTGCCAGCAGTTTACAGGAGTATAATTCACCCCTCCACTTT
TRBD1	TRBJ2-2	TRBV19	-	CASSIDPTTGTGRTGELFF	TGTGCCAGTAGTATAGATCCCACTACCGGGACAGGGCGGACCGGGGAGCTGTTTTTT
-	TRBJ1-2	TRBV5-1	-	CASSLGSEGGYGYTF	TGCGCCAGCAGCTTGGGATCAGAGGGTGGATATGGCTACACCTTC
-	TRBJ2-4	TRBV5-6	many	CASSFGPLLKNIQYF	TGTGCCAGCAGCTTCGGACCTCTCCTCAAAAACATTCAGTACTTC
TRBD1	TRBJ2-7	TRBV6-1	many	CASRPQGARSYEQYF	TGTGCCAGCAGACCGCAGGGGGCGCGTTCCTACGAGCAGTACTTC
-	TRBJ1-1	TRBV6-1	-	CAGTLPGNTEASF	TGTGCCGGCACCCTACCGGGAAACACTGAAGCTTCCTTT
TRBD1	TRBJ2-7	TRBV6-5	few	CASSYVDRGDVTIEQYF	TGTGCCAGCAGTTATGTGGACAGGGGAGACGTAACGATCGAGCAGTACTTC
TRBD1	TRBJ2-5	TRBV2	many	CASKGRQGREETQYF	TGTGCCAGCAAAGGTCGACAGGGGCGGGAAGAGACCCAGTACTTC
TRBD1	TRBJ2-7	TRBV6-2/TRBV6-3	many	CASSYLDRGRMNEQYF	TGTGCCAGCAGTTACCTAGACAGGGGGCGTATGAACGAGCAGTACTTC
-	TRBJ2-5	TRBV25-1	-	CASSGVWGAGETQYF	TGTGCCAGCAGTGGGGTCTGGGGGGCGGGAGAGACCCAGTACTTC
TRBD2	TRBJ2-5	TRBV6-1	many	CASRLAGGPQETQYF	TGTGCCAGCCGGTTAGCGGGGGGACCTCAAGAGACCCAGTACTTC
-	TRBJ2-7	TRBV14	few	CASSQGLLPLYEQYF	TGTGCCAGCAGCCAGGGACTGTTACCTCTCTACGAGCAGTACTTC
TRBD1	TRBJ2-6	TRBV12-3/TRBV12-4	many	CASSSPGTGNSGANVLTF	TGTGCCAGCAGTTCCCCCGGGACAGGGAACTCTGGGGCCAACGTCCTGACTTTC
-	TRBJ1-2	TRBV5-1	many	CASSLPGASGESGYTF	TGCGCCAGCAGCTTGCCGGGGGCCTCCGGAGAGAGTGGCTACACCTTC
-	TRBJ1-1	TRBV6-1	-	CASNRESVTEAFF	TGTGCCAGCAACCGGGAATCGGTCACTGAAGCTTTCTTT
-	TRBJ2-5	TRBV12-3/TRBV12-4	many	CASSPEEWSETQYF	TGTGCCAGCAGCCCGGAGGAGTGGTCAGAGACCCAGTACTTC
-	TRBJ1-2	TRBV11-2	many	CASSPGRFPLLGYGYTF	TGTGCCAGCAGCCCGGGACGGTTCCCTTTACTAGGTTATGGCTACACCTTC
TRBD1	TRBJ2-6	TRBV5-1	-	CASSQGAGANVLTF	TGCGCCAGCAGCCAGGGGGCTGGGGCCAACGTCCTGACTTTC
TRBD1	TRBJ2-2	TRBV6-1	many	CASRTGAPPNTGELFF	TGTGCCAGCAGGACAGGGGCACCACCTAACACCGGGGAGCTGTTTTTT
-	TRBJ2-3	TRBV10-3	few	CATHRDRVTDTQYF	TGTGCCACCCACAGGGACCGAGTCACAGATACGCAGTATTTT
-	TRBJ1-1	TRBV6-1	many	CASSALIVNTEAFF	TGTGCCAGCAGTGCCCTAATAGTGAACACTGAAGCTTTCTTT
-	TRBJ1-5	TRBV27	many	CASSRGPNQPQHF	TGTGCCAGCAGTAGGGGACCGAATCAGCCCCAGCATTTT
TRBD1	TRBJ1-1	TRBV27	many	CASSSPTRGTEAFF	TGTGCCAGCAGTTCCCCGACCAGGGGGACTGAAGCTTTCTTT
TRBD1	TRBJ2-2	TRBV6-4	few	CASSRDSHPGELFF	TGTGCCAGCAGTCGGGACAGCCACCCCGGGGAGCTGTTTTTT
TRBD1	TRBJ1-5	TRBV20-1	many	CSAREGQLNQPQHF	TGCAGTGCTAGAGAGGGACAGCTCAATCAGCCCCAGCATTTT
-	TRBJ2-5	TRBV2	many	CASSSEQGGSSQETQYF	TGTGCCAGCAGTTCCGAACAAGGGGGGTCAAGCCAAGAGACCCAGTACTTC
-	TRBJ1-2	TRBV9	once	CASSPHSHGNYGYTF	TGTGCCAGCAGCCCCCATTCGCATGGGAACTATGGCTACACCTTC
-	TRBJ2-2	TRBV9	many	CASSGITTGELFF	TGTGCCAGCAGCGGGATAACCACCGGGGAGCTGTTTTTT
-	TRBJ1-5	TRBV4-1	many	CASSQVGNQPQHF	TGTGCCAGTAGCCAAGTCGGCAATCAGCCCCAGCATTTT
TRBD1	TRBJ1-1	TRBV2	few	CASSYTGVGTEAFF	TGTGCCAGCAGTTACACAGGGGTGGGAACTGAAGCTTTCTTT
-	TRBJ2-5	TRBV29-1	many	CSVVGRRVQETQYF	TGCAGCGTCGTGGGGAGGAGGGTCCAAGAGACCCAGTACTTC
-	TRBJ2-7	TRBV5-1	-	CASSFGTANVWEQYF	TGCGCCAGCAGCTTCGGGACGGCCAATGTTTGGGAGCAGTACTTC
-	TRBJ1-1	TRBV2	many	CASSDLMGGDTEAFF	TGTGCCAGCAGTGATCTCATGGGGGGGGACACTGAAGCTTTCTTT
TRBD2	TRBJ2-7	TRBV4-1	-	CASSHPTSGILGQYF	TGCGCCAGCAGCCACCCGACTAGCGGCATCCTGGGGCAGTACTTC
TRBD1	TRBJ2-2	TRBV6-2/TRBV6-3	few	CASKWTGGTGELFF	TGTGCCAGCAAATGGACAGGGGGAACCGGGGAGCTGTTTTTT
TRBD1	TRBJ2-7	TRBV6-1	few	CASSERGFGTGGEQYF	TGTGCCAGCAGTGAAAGGGGCTTCGGGACAGGGGGCGAGCAGTACTTC
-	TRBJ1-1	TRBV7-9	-	CASSFVQGAEAFF	TGTGCCAGCAGCTTTGTGCAGGGAGCTGAAGCTTTCTTT
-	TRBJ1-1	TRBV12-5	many	CASNVPDGEAFF	TGTGCTAGTAACGTTCCCGACGGGGAAGCTTTCTTT
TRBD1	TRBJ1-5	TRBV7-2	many	CASSSGQGGNQPQHF	TGTGCCAGCAGCTCGGGACAGGGAGGGAATCAGCCCCAGCATTTT
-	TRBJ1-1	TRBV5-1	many	CASRIDWNTEAFF	TGCGCCAGCAGAATAGACTGGAACACTGAAGCTTTCTTT
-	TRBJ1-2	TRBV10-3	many	CAISEDYKAGYTF	TGTGCCATCAGTGAGGATTACAAAGCCGGCTACACCTTC
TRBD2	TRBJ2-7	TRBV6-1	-	CASSRALASGNYEQYF	TGTGCCAGCAGTCGGGCTTTGGCTAGCGGAAATTACGAGCAGTACTTC
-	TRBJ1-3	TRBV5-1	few	CASSIGQLSGNTIYF	TGCGCCAGCAGCATCGGACAGCTCTCTGGAAACACCATATATTTT